This passage covers 25 T cell receptor beta chains from one sample sequenced in a study of blood T cell repertoires in COVID-19. Profiling relied on immunoSEQ multiplex PCR, and the TCRdb table lists in-frame clones only, not all of them. The data show a few hundred thousand clones, about 89% seen once. The sequenced sample was peripheral blood. The receptor set was obtained from a man aged 25-45 years with acute or convalescent COVID-19.

This chain connects TRBV9 to TRBJ2-3, with TRBD2 matching over 8 bases. The CDR3 extends over 18 amino acids. Trimming removed 3 bases from V and 0 bases from J; junction bases left unmatched: 12. CDR1 is SGDLS and CDR2 is YYNGEE in the germline V gene. CDR3 DNA: TGTGCCAGCAGCGGGCCGGGAACCGGGAGGGCCAGCACAGATACGCAGTATTTT. Encoded protein: CASSGPGTGRASTDTQYF.

CDR3 nucleotide sequence: TGTGCCAGCAGCCAGAAGGGACTAGCGGGCAATGAGCAGTTCTTC. Translated: CASSQKGLAGNEQFF. The genes are TRBV3-1 (or the pseudogene TRBV3-2) and TRBJ2-1; 12 bases agree with TRBD2. Looked up from germline, CDR1 is LGHDT and CDR2 is YNNKEL (reference sequence). Unmatched junction bases numbered 3, after V lost 3 bases and J lost 6 bases. This CDR3 contains 15 residues.

This clone has only one observation. The V and J genes are TRBV5-8 and TRBJ2-4, with a tentative D call TRBD1 (6 bases). CDR3 size: 12 residues. Germline values: CDR1 SGHTS, CDR2 YDEGEE. V was pared by 4 bases and J by 9 bases, with 11 bases between. CDR3 DNA: TGTGCCAGCAGCCCACAGGGCTTCATTCAGTACTTC. Translation gives CASSPQGFIQYF.

This rearrangement joins TRBV19 to TRBJ2-7, with 8 bases matching TRBD2. The CDR3 has 12 amino acids. Germline CDR1 LNHDA, CDR2 SQIVND (reference sequence). The J segment lost 4 bases and the V segment lost 10 bases, leaving 6 bases of the junction unmatched. The CDR3 region is CATSGGLYEQYF. Here the CDR3 DNA reads TGTGCCACCTCGGGGGGGCTATACGAGCAGTACTTC. The full variable domain, rest sourced from reference TRBV19 and TRBJ2-7, is DGGITQSPKYLFRKEGQNVTLSCEQNLNHDAMYWYRQDPGQGLRLIYYSQIVNDFQKGDIAEGYSVSREKKESFPLTVTSAQKNPTAFYLCATSGGLYEQYFGPGTRLTVT.

The count of this clone is one. The chain has TRBV7-9 and TRBJ2-7, with 9 bases lining up with TRBD2. The CDR3 covers 12 residues. V trimming: 7 bases; J trimming: 4 bases; junction bases outside the gene matches: 2. Looked up from germline, CDR1 is SEHNR and CDR2 is FQNEAQ (reference sequence). The CDR3, as DNA: TGTGCCAGCACCGCGGGGGGGTACGAGCAGTACTTC. Translated: CASTAGGYEQYF. Together with reference TRBV7-9 and TRBJ2-7, the CDR3 gives the full variable domain: DTGVSQNPRHKITKRGQNVTFRCDPISEHNRLYWYRQTLGQGPEFLTYFQNEAQLEKSRLLSDRFSAERPKGSFSTLEIQRTEQGDSAMYLCASTAGGYEQYFGPGTRLTVT.

The chain joins TRBV19 to TRBJ1-5; 7 bases are shared with TRBD1. The trim removed 9 bases at V and 5 bases at J, leaving 7 bases unmatched. CDR1 and CDR2 (germline): LNHDA, SQIVND (reference sequence). The CDR3 spans 13 residues. The CDR3 sequence: CASADRRDQPQHF. CDR3 nucleotide sequence: TGTGCCAGCGCGGACAGGCGGGATCAGCCCCAGCATTTT.

This clone was observed once. This sequence joins TRBV2 and TRBJ1-5; 7 bases align to TRBD1. In germline, CDR1 is SNHLY, CDR2 FYNNEI. V was clipped by 3 bases and J by 6 bases; unmatched bases: 8. The CDR3 runs 15 residues. The CDR3 sequence: CASSDKVQGSQPQHF. The CDR3, as DNA: TGTGCCAGCAGTGATAAGGTACAGGGGAGTCAGCCCCAGCATTTT. Looking up the rest from reference TRBV2 and TRBJ1-5 gives the full variable domain: EPEVTQTPSHQVTQMGQEVILRCVPISNHLYFYWYRQILGQKVEFLVSFYNNEISEKSEIFDDQFSVERPDGSNFTLKIRSTKLEDSAMYFCASSDKVQGSQPQHFGDGTRLSIL.

The chain recombines TRBV28 with TRBJ2-3; 7 bases line up with TRBD2. Looked up from germline, CDR1 is MDHEN and CDR2 is SYDVKM. This CDR3 has 14 amino acids. The V gene end was trimmed by 1 base and the J gene end by 6 bases; junction bases not matched to a gene: 4. The CDR3 spells CASSLSRGWDTQYF. CDR3 DNA sequence: TGTGCCAGCAGTTTATCGCGGGGGTGGGATACGCAGTATTTT. Complete variable domain (other parts from reference TRBV28 and TRBJ2-3): DVKVTQSSRYLVKRTGEKVFLECVQDMDHENMFWYRQDPGLGLRLIYFSYDVKMKEKGDIPEGYSVSREKKERFSLILESASTNQTSMYLCASSLSRGWDTQYFGPGTRLTVL.

The chain couples TRBV30 to TRBJ1-6; D gene ambiguous. Germline V lookup: CDR1 GTSNPN, CDR2 SVGIG (reference sequence). Trimming removed 4 bases from V and 0 bases from J, with 10 bases in between. This CDR3 is 15 amino acids long. The CDR3 nucleotides are TGTGCCTGGATCAGAGGGTCCTCCTATAATTCACCCCTCCACTTT. It codes for CAWIRGSSYNSPLHF.

V and J are TRBV20-1 and TRBJ1-5; D is unclear. Germline CDR1 and CDR2: DFQATT and SNEGSKA (reference sequence). The V end lost 3 bases, the J end lost 3 bases, and 9 bases lay between the germline ends. The CDR3 covers 13 residues. This CDR3 is CSASGEINQPQHF. The DNA for the CDR3 is TGCAGTGCTAGTGGGGAGATCAATCAGCCCCAGCATTTT.

This rearrangement joins TRBV2 to TRBJ2-7, with D perhaps matching TRBD1 (6 bases). The V and J ends lost 8 bases and 3 bases respectively, with 8 bases between them. Germline CDR1 reads SNHLY; CDR2 reads FYNNEI. The CDR3 loop spans 11 amino acids. The chain's CDR3 is CASADSYEQYF. The CDR3 coding sequence is TGTGCCAGCGCGGACAGCTACGAGCAGTACTTC.

The chain has TRBV9 and TRBJ2-3; 7 nucleotides align to TRBD2. Germline CDR1 and CDR2: SGDLS and YYNGEE. The CDR3 spans 18 residues. The J segment lost 0 bases and the V segment lost 0 bases, leaving 10 bases of the junction unmatched. CDR3: CASSVATGAGSSTDTQYF. CDR3 coding DNA: TGTGCCAGCAGCGTAGCTACGGGAGCGGGAAGTAGCACAGATACGCAGTATTTT.

This clone was observed a handful of times. The rearrangement links TRBV27 to TRBJ2-1; 7 bases agree with TRBD2. The J segment lost 0 bases and the V segment lost 9 bases, leaving 11 bases of the junction unmatched. The germline V gene has CDR1 MNHEY and CDR2 SMNVEV (reference sequence). This CDR3 has 16 residues. CDR3 DNA sequence: TGTGCCAGTCGACTCGGGGGGTCGGGCTCCTACAATGAGCAGTTCTTC. Translation gives CASRLGGSGSYNEQFF.

V is TRBV28 and J is TRBJ2-1; 7 bases align to TRBD2. Trimming took 6 bases from V and 4 from J; bases not matched to a gene: 9. This CDR3 comprises 15 residues. CDR1 and CDR2 from the germline V gene are MDHEN and SYDVKM. Here the CDR3 reads CASSPGGGGYNEQFF. DNA of the CDR3: TGTGCCAGCAGCCCGGGAGGCGGAGGGTACAATGAGCAGTTCTTC.

This chain connects TRBV18 to TRBJ2-4; TRBD2 is a possible D gene (5 bases). Trimming removed 0 bases from V and 3 bases from J, with 12 bases in between. Germline values: CDR1 KGHSH, CDR2 LQKENI. The CDR3 covers 16 residues. The CDR3: CASSPPLALGKNIQYF. The CDR3 coding sequence is TGTGCCAGCTCACCACCGCTAGCCCTAGGCAAAAACATTCAGTACTTC. The full variable domain, with the rest looked up from reference TRBV18 and TRBJ2-4, is NAGVMQNPRHLVRRRGQEARLRCSPMKGHSHVYWYRQLPEEGLKFMVYLQKENIIDESGMPKERFSAEFPKEGPSILRIQQVVRGDSAAYFCASSPPLALGKNIQYFGAGTRLSVL.

The chain employs TRBV28 and TRBJ2-7; 9 nucleotides match TRBD1. Germline V gene sequence: CDR1 MDHEN, CDR2 SYDVKM. V was clipped by 4 bases and J by 7 bases; unmatched bases: 11. CDR3 length: 15 residues. The CDR3 here is CASSSTGTGRGEQYF. The CDR3 DNA reads TGTGCCAGCAGTTCCACCGGGACAGGGCGAGGAGAGCAGTACTTC. The full variable domain, completed using reference TRBV28 and TRBJ2-7, is DVKVTQSSRYLVKRTGEKVFLECVQDMDHENMFWYRQDPGLGLRLIYFSYDVKMKEKGDIPEGYSVSREKKERFSLILESASTNQTSMYLCASSSTGTGRGEQYFGPGTRLTVT.

This chain joins TRBV9 and TRBJ2-7; 10 nucleotides line up with TRBD2. The germline V gene has CDR1 SGDLS and CDR2 YYNGEE. The CDR3 length is 15 residues. The V gene end was trimmed by 2 bases and the J gene end by 6 bases; junction bases not matched to a gene: 8. As DNA, the CDR3 is TGTGCCAGCAGCGTCTCAACTAGCGGGATTCCCGAGCAGTACTTC. Its translation: CASSVSTSGIPEQYF.

The chain has TRBV7-9 and TRBJ1-4, with D perhaps TRBD1 (5 bases). From germline, CDR1 is SEHNR and CDR2 FQNEAQ (reference sequence). The CDR3 length is 16 residues. Trimming took 5 bases from V and 8 from J, leaving 21 bases between them. CDR3 nucleotide sequence: TGTGCCAGCAGCCCCACCTCGGGGAGGGGTTGGGAAAAACTGTTTTTT. Translation: CASSPTSGRGWEKLFF.

The rearrangement uses TRBV11-2 and TRBJ2-2; no definite D call. The ends were cut back, 7 bases at V and 0 bases at J, with 9 bases in the middle. Germline V gene data show CDR1 as SGHAT and CDR2 as FQNNGV. This CDR3 has 14 residues. The CDR3 DNA follows: TGTGCCAGCACCCTTTCCCCGAACACCGGGGAGCTGTTTTTT. Its protein is CASTLSPNTGELFF.

The V call is TRBV28, the J call TRBJ1-6; 7 bases fit TRBD1. Looked up from germline, CDR1 is MDHEN and CDR2 is SYDVKM. The CDR3 is made up of 15 amino acids. V lost 6 bases and J lost 10; bases outside the gene matches: 12. This chain's CDR3 is CASRLTGQRVSPLHF. In nucleotides, the CDR3 is TGTGCCAGCAGACTCACGGGACAGAGAGTCTCACCCCTCCACTTT.

V usage is TRBV28 and J usage is TRBJ1-2, with D perhaps TRBD1 (5 bases). CDR1 and CDR2 (germline): MDHEN, SYDVKM. The germline V and J ends were trimmed by 6 bases and 0 bases, with 14 bases remaining between them. The CDR3 length is 15 residues. As DNA, the CDR3 is TGTGCCAGCAGCCTCCGCGGACATTCTAACTATGGCTACACCTTC. Its protein product is CASSLRGHSNYGYTF.

This clone was recorded once. The chain carries TRBV10-3 and TRBJ2-3, with 14 positions matching TRBD2. The CDR3 contains 14 residues. Germline CDR1 reads ENHRY; CDR2 reads SYGVKD. V lost 6 bases, J lost 4 bases, and 0 bases stayed unmatched. CDR3 DNA: TGTGCCATCAGGGGACTAGCGGGAGCAGATACGCAGTATTTT. It translates to CAIRGLAGADTQYF.

The chain combines TRBV3-1 (or the pseudogene TRBV3-2) with TRBJ1-5; D remains unclear. Germline lookup yields CDR1 LGHDT and CDR2 YNNKEL (reference sequence). CDR3 length equals 16 residues. Trimming left V 0 bases short and J 4 bases short, with 13 bases between. The CDR3 DNA follows: TGTGCCAGCAGCCAAGATCTTAGTACAGATAATCAGCCCCAGCATTTT. Residues: CASSQDLSTDNQPQHF.

The chain joins TRBV5-4 to TRBJ2-7; 7 nucleotides match TRBD2. Germline V gene lookup returns CDR1 SGHNT and CDR2 YYREEE (reference sequence). Trimming cost V 4 bases and J 6 bases; bases outside gene matches: 7. This CDR3 spans 13 amino acids. In nucleotides, the CDR3 is TGTGCCAGCAGCGGGGGACTATCACTCGAGCAGTACTTC. Its translation: CASSGGLSLEQYF.

The chain couples TRBV27 to TRBJ1-2, with 9 nucleotides matching TRBD1. V dropped 4 bases and J dropped 6; count of bases not matched to a gene: 3. Germline CDR1 reads MNHEY; CDR2 reads SMNVEV (reference sequence). This CDR3 has 13 amino acids. The CDR3 DNA follows: TGTGCCAGCAGTTGGGGACAGGGAAATGGCTACACCTTC. Protein sequence: CASSWGQGNGYTF.